This TCR beta chain was identified during a study of identical twins (dated by TCRdb to 2016 to 2017). About the study as a whole: To test whether fetal clonotypes persist, this study deep-sequenced TCR alpha and beta repertoires from monozygotic twins, from unrelated adults of various ages, and from cord blood. Replicate twin experiments were performed at different times using different library preparation protocols to rule out contamination.

The investigation overall reported the following: Zero-insertion analyses could be partly confounded by invariant T cells such as MAIT and iNKT, though diverse VJ usage argued against such confounding for most clonotypes. The excess sharing between twins in beta out-of-frame sequences was weaker because fewer shared sequences reduced the signal-to-noise ratio. Because the same donors could not be followed over many years, the conclusions depended on cross-sectional statistical analysis. Fewer insertions were carried by abundant cord blood beta clonotypes, a similar but weaker trend appeared in young adult naive repertoires, and no such trend appeared in memory repertoires. Compared with coincidental sharing between unrelated individuals, out-of-frame TCR alpha sequences shared between twins showed an excess of sequences with low generation probability. Recombination models systematically underestimated out-of-frame TCR alpha sharing in monozygotic twins but agreed with sharing between unrelated individuals.

All donors were healthy Caucasians. The twin cohort comprised three pairs of female monozygotic twins, all aged roughly 18 to 29 years. Peripheral blood mononuclear cells were used as the source from which RNA for TCR libraries was isolated. The protocol used for the library was 5' RACE. Sequencing was carried out with an Illumina HiSeq 2000. Template switching introduced a universal primer binding site; the final cDNA contained a unique molecular identifier, enabling accurate counting of TCR cDNA molecules. First-strand cDNA for TCR alpha and beta chains was synthesized from specific primers in the conserved constant-segment region. To control for contamination, every cDNA library was double barcoded, receiving both a SMART-Mk sample barcode and Illumina barcodes. TruSeq adapter sequences, together with Illumina sample barcodes, were added in two successive PCR steps. The Illumina HiSeq platform was used with custom primers to sequence TCR alpha and beta cDNA libraries. In the source study's methods: MiGEC processed the raw reads to extract unique molecular identifiers, while MiXCR was used to determine the CDR3 positions. For each individual, recombination models were inferred using an EM algorithm with the repgenHMM and IGoR tools. The analysis of shared clonotypes was done with the tcR package in R, with sharing normalized by the product of cloneset sizes. To study raw recombination free of thymic and clonal selection effects, out-of-frame nonproductive sequences were analyzed. TCRdb passed the public sequencing reads through fastp at Q25 and MiXCR, retaining productive beta sequences. Each entry is one CDR3 protein sequence, shown with its most common DNA and genes. TCRdb's processing, not the authors', yielded these V and J calls. The sample includes roughly 720,000 distinct CDR3 sequences, with about 20% observed a single time. Clones ranked in the top ten supply around 12% of the sample.

The germline V gene (reference sequence) provides CDR1 SEHNR and CDR2 FQNEAQ. V is reduced by 1 base and J by 4 bases, leaving a spacing of 15 bases between them. Its CDR3 holds 16 amino acids, cysteine through phenylalanine. The CDR3 DNA has 48 bases and is translated from base 1. The table lists this clonotype with a few counts. The target of this receptor is not known. No much larger clone is present one base from it, and per-base qualities are unavailable. The same specimen was also included in a second study, on T cells expressing NK-cell markers. Taken from the second paper: In sorted CD3+CD56+NKG2C+, CD3+CD56+NKG2C- and CD3+CD56-NKG2C+ T-cell subsets from about 8 donors, TCR beta-chain repertoires were profiled. Among the eight sequenced donors, seven were HCMV-seropositive and one was HCMV-seronegative. To restrict sorting to alphabetaTCR-expressing T cells, an anti-gammadeltaTCR antibody was added in several experiments. In 5 to 7 donors, the dominant CD3+CD56+NKG2C+ clonotypes ranked among the top 10 CD8+ clonotypes, making up roughly 1.0-8% of CD8+ T cells. Those dominant clonotypes were again the most abundant among CD3+CD56-NKG2C+ cells in four donors, at about 25-60.1%. It remained unclear whether the expanded NKG2C-expressing T cell clones were specific for HCMV antigens. The eight sequenced donors were randomly selected healthy volunteers, three men and five women. HCMV serostatus was determined by detecting HCMV-specific IgG in serum with a commercial ELISA kit. Bulk peripheral blood T-cell repertoires were additionally sequenced from unsorted PBMC for several donors. MIGEC was used to demultiplex reads and group the reads by UMI, and MiTCR was used to assemble and quantify clonotypes. To exclude erroneous sequences, only TCR cDNA sequences supported by at least two reads were retained. The tcR package was used for downstream repertoire analysis, and clonotypes were matched between fractions using CDR3 nucleotide sequence together with V segment. VDJmatch was used to annotate antigen specificity against VDJdb, with one amino acid substitution allowed in CDR3.

This receptor was taken from a woman aged 18-35 years in good health. Recombination linked TRBV7-9 to TRBJ2-3; a weak D assignment points to TRBD2 (5 bases agree). Sequencing input: PBMCs. The CDR3 is CASSLVEGGTPDTQYF. The DNA sequence is TGTGCCAGCAGCTTAGTCGAGGGCGGCACACCAGATACGCAGTATTTT.